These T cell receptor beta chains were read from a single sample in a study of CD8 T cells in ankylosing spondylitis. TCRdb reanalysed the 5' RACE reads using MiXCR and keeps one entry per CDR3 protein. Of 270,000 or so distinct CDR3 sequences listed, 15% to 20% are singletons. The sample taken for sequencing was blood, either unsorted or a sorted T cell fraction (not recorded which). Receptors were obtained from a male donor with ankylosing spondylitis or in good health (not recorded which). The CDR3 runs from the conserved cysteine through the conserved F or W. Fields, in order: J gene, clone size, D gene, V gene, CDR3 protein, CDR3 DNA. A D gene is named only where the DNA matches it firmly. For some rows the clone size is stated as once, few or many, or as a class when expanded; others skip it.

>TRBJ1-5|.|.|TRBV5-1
CASSLEGPYSNQPQHF
TGCGCCAGCAGCTTGGAAGGACCCTATAGCAATCAGCCCCAGCATTTT
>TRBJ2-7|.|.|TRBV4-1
CASSPGEGAHEQYF
TGCGCCAGCAGCCCGGGGGAAGGGGCCCACGAGCAGTACTTC
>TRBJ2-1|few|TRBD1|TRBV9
CASSVGGQDNEQFF
TGTGCCAGCAGCGTAGGGGGACAGGACAATGAGCAGTTCTTC
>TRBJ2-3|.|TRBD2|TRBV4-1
CASSQAPGLSYTQYF
TGCGCCAGCAGCCAGGCACCGGGACTAAGCTATACGCAGTATTTT
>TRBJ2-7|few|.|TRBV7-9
CASSPPGGEQYF
TGTGCCAGCAGCCCTCCGGGTGGGGAGCAGTACTTC
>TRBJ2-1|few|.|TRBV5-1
CASSLWGRHNEQFF
TGCGCCAGCAGCTTATGGGGTAGACACAATGAGCAGTTCTTC
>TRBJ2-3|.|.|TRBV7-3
CASSSRTSRGSDTQYF
TGTGCCAGCAGCTCGAGGACTAGCAGGGGGTCAGATACGCAGTATTTT
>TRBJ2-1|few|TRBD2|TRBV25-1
CASMGGDWVWNEQFF
TGTGCCAGCATGGGAGGGGACTGGGTTTGGAATGAGCAGTTCTTC
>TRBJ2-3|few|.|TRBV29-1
CSVRDHSSPDTQYF
TGCAGCGTTAGGGACCACTCCTCCCCGGATACGCAGTATTTT
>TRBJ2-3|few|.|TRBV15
CATSRLPGTTTDTQYF
TGTGCCACCAGCAGATTGCCCGGGACCACCACAGATACGCAGTATTTT
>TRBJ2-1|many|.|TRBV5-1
CASSLESIYNEQFF
TGCGCCAGCAGCTTGGAGTCGATCTACAATGAGCAGTTCTTC
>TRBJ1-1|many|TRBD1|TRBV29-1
CSVYFLVGTGDGTEAFF
TGCAGCGTTTATTTTTTGGTGGGGACAGGGGATGGCACTGAAGCTTTCTTT
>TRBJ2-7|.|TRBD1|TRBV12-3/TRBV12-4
CASKDRGDYEQYF
TGTGCCAGCAAGGACAGGGGCGACTACGAGCAGTACTTC
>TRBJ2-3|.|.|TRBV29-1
CSVAGDTQYF
TGCAGCGTCGCGGGGGATACGCAGTATTTT
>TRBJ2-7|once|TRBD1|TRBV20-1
CSARVGRGSSYEQYF
TGCAGTGCTAGAGTAGGCAGGGGGAGCTCCTACGAGCAGTACTTC
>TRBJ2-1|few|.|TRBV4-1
CASSHRDSSPDEQFF
TGCGCCAGCAGCCACCGGGACTCTTCGCCCGATGAGCAGTTCTTC
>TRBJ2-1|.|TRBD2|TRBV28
CASTPGLEIYNEQFF
TGTGCCAGCACCCCGGGACTAGAGATTTACAATGAGCAGTTCTTC
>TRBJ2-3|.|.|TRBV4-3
CASSQDPRGRVNVGTDTQYF
TGCGCCAGCAGCCAAGATCCGAGGGGGAGGGTGAATGTTGGCACAGATACGCAGTATTTT
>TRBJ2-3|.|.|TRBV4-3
CASSQDPSPTDTQYF
TGCGCCAGCAGCCAAGATCCTAGCCCCACAGATACGCAGTATTTT
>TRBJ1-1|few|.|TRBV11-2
CASSTPGAPEAFF
TGTGCCAGCAGCACCCCAGGGGCTCCGGAAGCTTTCTTT
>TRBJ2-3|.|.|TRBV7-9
CASSPRSGRTDTQYF
TGTGCCAGCAGCCCCCGATCCGGCCGCACAGATACGCAGTATTTT
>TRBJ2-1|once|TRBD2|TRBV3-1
CASSQEVLAGGPGVNEQFF
TGTGCCAGCAGCCAGGAGGTCCTAGCGGGAGGGCCAGGGGTCAATGAGCAGTTCTTC
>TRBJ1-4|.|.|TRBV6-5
CASSYGFGGTNEKLFF
TGTGCCAGCAGTTATGGTTTTGGGGGAACTAATGAAAAACTGTTTTTT
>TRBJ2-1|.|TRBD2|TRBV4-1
CASSQVHAGVLQFF
TGCGCCAGCAGCCAGGTCCACGCGGGGGTGCTGCAGTTCTTC
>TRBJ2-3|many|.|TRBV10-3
CAISEWVGTDTQYF
TGTGCCATCAGTGAATGGGTAGGCACAGATACGCAGTATTTT
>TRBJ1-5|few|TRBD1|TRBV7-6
CASSLDRGGNQPQHF
TGTGCCAGCAGTTTGGACAGGGGTGGCAATCAGCCCCAGCATTTT